This T cell receptor (beta chain) derives from a study of cytomegalovirus exposure and HLA in healthy donors (dated by TCRdb to about 2017). General notes on the study: An earlier analysis of some 600 of the donors reported around 280 Gb of sequence data and 95 million to 140 million unique TCR beta sequences obtained from roughly 170 million T cells. HLA typing covered class I and class II loci at four-digit resolution. Four or five DR-DQ haplotypes were handled as single units for association and clustering because linkage in the cohort was strong. A separate validation cohort of over 95 different subjects was used in addition to the roughly 670-subject first cohort. Roughly 310 gigabases of sequencing data and approximately 84 million unique TCR sequences were included in an early release covering around 650 HLA-typed donors. Typing coverage differed by locus: A, B, C, DRB1 and DQB1 were typed in about 629-640 donors, DQA1 in roughly 500, DPA1 in 600 to 610, and DPB1 in roughly 450. Of the roughly 420 genotyped donors, roughly 80% were placed in the genetic ancestry cluster associated with self-reported Caucasian donors. Among roughly 400 genotyped donors of the cohort, an average of roughly 230,000 unique TCR beta nucleotide sequences was sequenced per donor, of which 15% to 20% were non-productive. Genome-wide SNP genotypes for about 60% of the 666 donors were used in a later genetic analysis, which treated that subset as a discovery cohort. Donor age, sex, ethnicity and CMV serostatus were compiled alongside the repertoire data. Using immunosequencing, the study profiled T cell repertoires from about 610 subjects and related those repertoires to cytomegalovirus serostatus. In the later analysis, no new phenotypic data were used to find candidate immune exposures; instead, reliance was placed on TCR beta sequences and their occurrence across donors. High-throughput TCR immunosequencing, statistical association of individual TCRs with disease status, and machine learning were combined to predict cytomegalovirus infection status. An earlier analysis of 587 of the donors applied high-throughput TCR beta sequencing to assess whether each TCR beta V gene segment acted as functional or pseudogenic. To study patterns of TCR occurrence, a later analysis re-analyzed previously published TCR beta repertoires from more than 550 donors and added high-resolution HLA genotyping. The study was designed to test whether signatures of past pathogen exposure could be identified by cataloging public T cell receptors. All discovery cohort repertoires had been generated using a single sequencing platform. General conclusions and limits of the study: In a later genetic analysis, a missense DCLRE1C variant was associated with V-gene and J-gene trimming of TCR beta chains, and the association was replicated in an independent cohort. In vitro tests confirmed that three of the cytomegalovirus-associated TCR beta chains recognize cytomegalovirus antigens. Several of the top co-occurrence clusters appeared to be linked to parvovirus B19, influenza, CMV and Epstein-Barr virus, according to a later analysis. Most TCR sequences were observed very rarely across donors, whereas some public TCRs were present in many individuals. Because some donors lacked HLA typing at each locus, the association tests relied only on the typed subset. Presence/absence analyses assumed roughly uniform sequencing depth across donors, an assumption that may not hold. A later analysis found that TCR association rates varied across HLA loci, with DRB1 alleles showing the most associated TCRs and HLA-C alleles the fewest. The study gave a list of around 170 TCR beta chains associated with cytomegalovirus. When HLA alleles, especially DR and DQ, strongly co-occurred, TCR associations were difficult to assign to individual alleles. A later analysis found that HLA-associated TCR beta chains were more clonally expanded and had lower generation probabilities than equally common non-associated chains. Compared with the roughly 670-donor mean, donors in an Asian-associated ancestry cluster had fewer N-insertions in productive TCRs, according to a later genetic analysis. It was suggested by the authors that the approach could potentially be generalized to other disease states and immunological phenotypes. In a later analysis, around 15,000 TCR beta sequences were associated with specific HLA alleles at a false discovery rate of 0.05. A further reported finding was that TCR beta sequences accurately predicted the HLA-A and HLA-B alleles for most subjects in the first cohort. A cluster of highly shared sequence variants was judged likely to represent a technical artifact of the sequencing pipeline. An earlier analysis of 587 of the donors showed that most TCR beta V segments appeared in productive rearrangements either about 87% or about 30% of the time, which broadly matched IMGT annotations. This cohort had only TCR beta chains sequenced, and the lack of alpha or paired-chain data limited which features could be detected. Because the 87-base-pair reads could not distinguish some IMGT-functional V segments, including TRBV6-2 and TRBV6-3, those segments were excluded. Most CMV-associated TCR beta chains appeared to be HLA-restricted in a later analysis, and the HLA associations seemed to be driven largely by CMV exposure. Immune exposure information for the cohort was limited to CMV serostatus. Linkage disequilibrium might explain the correlated functional status among segregating V segments, but an unknown experimental factor could not be ruled out. The classifier was reported to diagnose cytomegalovirus status with high specificity and sensitivity in both the original cohort and the validation cohort. Seventeen rarely observed V segments, including chromosome 9 orphons, were excluded from the earlier analysis of several hundred of the donors because counts were too low.

In total, 600 or so healthy bone marrow donors made up the cohort. Cohort members were all nominally healthy when sampled, although unrecorded immune exposures were likely present. The donor tested CMV seronegative and was one of the 352 seronegative cohort members. Every donor gave a peripheral blood sample, and the peripheral blood mononuclear cells from that sample were used for TCR beta sequencing. Genomic DNA was extracted from the blood cell samples with the Qiagen DNeasy Blood Extraction Kit. The library was generated by the immunoSEQ multiplex PCR assay. A mixture of 60 forward primers for TCR Vbeta segments and 13 reverse primers for TCR Jbeta segments was used in the multiplex PCR. The CDR3 region of rearranged TCR beta genes was amplified from genomic DNA with a multiplex PCR assay. The amplified TCR beta libraries were sequenced on the Illumina HiSeq System as 87-base-pair reads. In the source study's methods: In a later analysis, tens of millions of unique TCR beta chains were counted across the 500 to 850 repertoires, and roughly 11 million of these chains were shared by at least two donors. Raw reads were error-corrected and collapsed into unique sequences by a nearest-neighbor algorithm in which closely related sequences were merged to remove PCR and sequencing errors. Alignment of CDR3 sequences to IMGT reference sequences was used to assign V, D and J gene segments. For a sequence to be retained, at least a six-nucleotide match to both a V gene segment and a J gene segment was required. Rearrangements were called productive when the CDR3 lacked stop codons and stayed in frame with V and J; all others were non-productive. CDR3 was defined by IMGT convention, running from the second conserved V-encoded cysteine to the conserved J-encoded phenylalanine. Sequences without an unambiguous match to a single V gene segment were excluded from the earlier analysis of over 500 of the donors. In an earlier analysis of about 590 of the donors, a V segment was called functional when productive rearrangements were above 56.7%, and segregating when the standard deviation between donors exceeded 5%. A statistical classification framework was built to diagnose cytomegalovirus status from the catalog of TCR beta chain sequences. In a later analysis, TCR nucleotide sequences were compared against IMGT/GENE-DB human TR gene sequences so that V and J genes could be assigned. Using the TCRdist pipeline, a later analysis assigned CDR3 sequences along with most-parsimonious VDJ recombination scenarios. In a later analysis, every TCR beta chain was defined by the combination of its CDR3 amino acid sequence and its V-gene family, and reads without a unique V-gene family were dropped. To address suspected cross-contamination and a sequencing artifact, a later analysis removed some 620 highly shared, low-generation-probability nucleotide sequences. For each public chain, a later analysis derived a clonal expansion index from normalized ranks of inferred template counts within each repertoire. A later analysis computed generation probabilities with a VDJ recombination model fitted to out-of-frame rearrangements, and checked the results against IGoR. Hypergeometric tests were used in a later analysis to score TCR-TCR, TCR-HLA and TCR-CMV co-occurrence, with a repertoire-size bias correction applied to the TCR pairs. A later analysis estimated false discovery rates by permuting HLA or CMV assignments 20 times. A later analysis grouped co-occurring TCRs with DBSCAN, adding TCRdist sequence similarity when clustering within HLA-allele-positive subsets. For co-occurrence clustering, repertoires with fewer than 30,000 or more than 120,000 public chains were excluded, along with roughly 5 repertoires with anomalous nucleotide sharing. Entries here come from immuneACCESS through TCRdb and include only in-frame sequences with V and J called. Some clones fail to appear in such tables; in the studies checked, an unresolved V gene covers under half of the shortfall, and the cause of the remainder is unknown. The DNA gave D and trimming, while V, J and clone size come from that table. Present in this sample are a few hundred thousand clones, around 80% of which were seen just once. 2.5% to 3% of the sample comes from the top ten.

A single count supports this clone. Its antigen is unknown. Base quality data are lacking; no much larger clone is found one base away. CDR1 and CDR2, looked up from the germline V gene (reference sequence), are LNHNV and YYDKDF. V is reduced by 11 bases and J by 0 bases, leaving a spacing of 9 bases between them. The CDR3 runs 12 residues from the cysteine to the phenylalanine. Just the 36-base CDR3 DNA is kept, in frame starting at base 1. The receptor's source is a man under 40 in good health and CMV-seronegative. The rearranged chain carries TRBV15 and TRBJ2-3; TRBD1 is a possible D gene, resting on 6 matching bases. The specimen sequenced was PBMCs. The CDR3 protein is CAVQGSTDTQYF. The DNA sequence follows: TGTGCCGTACAGGGAAGCACAGATACGCAGTATTTT.